The 25 T cell receptor beta chains in this list originate from one sample, sequenced in a study of metastatic and nonmetastatic thyroid tumors. TCRdb re-analyzed the PCR reads using MiXCR. The sample shows approximately 74,000 clones, 13% to 15% of them seen only once. There were no patients who had received any treatment before thyroid surgery. Sequenced material: blood. These receptor sequences come from a male donor with papillary thyroid cancer or a benign thyroid nodule (not recorded which). Some clones in this sample may be carry-over from other donors' samples.

This chain joins TRBV7-2 and TRBJ2-7; 9 bases agree with TRBD2. Looked up from germline, CDR1 is SGHTA and CDR2 is FQGNSA. V shed 3 bases, J shed 0 bases, and the junction held 18 bases outside the gene matches. The CDR3 is made up of 20 amino acids. DNA for the CDR3: TGTGCCAGCAGCTTCCTAGCGGGATACTTGATGGGGGTTGGCTCCTACGAGCAGTACGTC. This translates into CASSFLAGYLMGVGSYEQYV.

This clone was observed many times. This chain links TRBV10-3 with TRBJ1-3; D is ambiguous. The germline gives CDR1 ENHRY, CDR2 SYGVKD. This CDR3 is 14 amino acids long. Deletions cut 4 bases from V and 0 bases from J, with 7 bases between. CDR3 sequence reads: CAISVWNSGNTIYF. The DNA for the CDR3 is TGTGCCATCAGTGTATGGAACTCTGGAAACACCATATATTTT.

There are a few counts of this clone. Germline is not matched at one junction end, which may reflect a read error. This chain links TRBV27 with TRBJ2-3, with 9 nucleotides matching TRBD2. The CDR3 sequence is 14 residues long. Germline V gives CDR1 MNHEY, CDR2 SMNVEV (reference sequence). This chain's CDR3 is CARRGLAIPDKQYF. CDR3 sequence (DNA): TGTGCCAGACGGGGACTAGCAATTCCAGATAAGCAGTATTTT.

This clone was found many times. This chain joins TRBV30 and TRBJ2-1; 7 bases are a match to TRBD2. Germline V gene data show CDR1 as GTSNPN and CDR2 as SVGIG (reference sequence). This CDR3 is 13 amino acids long. V gave up 3 bases and J gave up 6 bases; unmatched junction bases: 5. CDR3 DNA: TGTGCCTGGAGGATGCGGGAGTCCAATGAGCAGTTCTTC. Amino acids: CAWRMRESNEQFF.

This clone was recorded many times. The J gene is TRBJ2-7, the V gene TRBV12-3 or TRBV12-4; D may be TRBD1 (6 bases). Trimming took off 5 bases at V and 0 bases at J, with 14 bases between the two ends. The CDR3 runs to 15 residues. The CDR3 spells CASSPGARSSYEQYV. The CDR3 DNA reads TGTGCCAGCAGTCCAGGGGCGCGGAGCTCCTACGAGCAGTACGTC.

This clone was picked up many times. This rearrangement joins TRBV10-1 to TRBJ2-4; possible D gene TRBD2, 6 bases. CDR1 WNHNN and CDR2 SYGVQD come from the germline V gene (reference sequence). V was cut by 2 bases and J by 4 bases, with 21 bases left in between. The CDR3 extends over 18 amino acids. The CDR3 sequence is CASSEQTGSGGEKNIQYF. The CDR3, as DNA: TGCGCCAGCAGTGAGCAGACGGGATCCGGAGGGGAGAAAAACATTCAGTACTTC.

This clone was recorded a few times. This chain uses TRBV2 with TRBJ1-4; D call uncertain. This CDR3 contains 15 residues. Trimming took off 5 bases at V and 8 bases at J, with 18 bases between the two ends. Germline loops: CDR1 SNHLY, CDR2 FYNNEI. For the CDR3, the DNA is TGTGCCAGCAGTTCACAGCGCCCGATTGAGGAAAAACTGTTTTTT. Translation gives CASSSQRPIEEKLFF.

This clone appeared a few times. The chain carries TRBV6-1 and TRBJ2-7, with D unresolved. Germline lookup yields CDR1 MNHNS and CDR2 SASEGT. The ends were cut back, 3 bases at V and 4 bases at J, with 10 bases in the middle. This CDR3 is built from 13 residues. The CDR3 is CASSDTIVYEQYF. CDR3 coding DNA: TGTGCCAGCAGTGATACTATTGTTTACGAGCAGTACTTC.

This clone was observed a handful of times. The junction and the germline gene differ at one end; a read error may be behind it. The CDR3 loop reads CVSSEIASHQDTQYF. CDR3 DNA: TGTGTCAGCAGTGAGATAGCTTCACATCAAGATACGCAGTATTTT. The rearrangement uses TRBV2 and TRBJ2-3; D gene ambiguous. Looked up from germline, CDR1 is SNHLY and CDR2 is FYNNEI. The CDR3 is 15 residues long.

As concerns this clone: This may be a read error: a much more frequent sequence differs by one nucleotide. The same CDR3 can be traced to other DNA sequences in this sample. The rearrangement links TRBV20-1 to TRBJ2-5, with D maybe TRBD1 (6 bases). The length of the CDR3 is 14 residues. V dropped 2 bases and J dropped 5 bases, with 15 bases sitting between them. CDR1 is DFQATT, CDR2 SNEGSKA, per germline (reference sequence). The CDR3 protein is CSARRAGAMETQYF. CDR3 nucleotide sequence: TGCAGTGCTAGAAGGGCAGGGGCAATGGAGACCCAGTACTTC.

This clone was seen a handful of times. Given the absence of the conserved phenylalanine or tryptophan at the CDR3 end, a read error is likely. The CDR3 bases are TGTGCCAGCAGCATCTACCCAGGTCCCTATGGCTACACCTTA. Translated, it gives CASSIYPGPYGYTL. The chain carries TRBV28 and TRBJ1-2; D is unclear. The germline V and J ends were trimmed by 6 bases and 4 bases, with 15 bases remaining between them. Germline V gene lookup returns CDR1 MDHEN and CDR2 SYDVKM. This CDR3 has 14 residues.

This clone appeared many times. The chain links TRBV5-1 to TRBJ1-2; possibly TRBD1 for D (6 bases). The V end lost 6 bases, the J end lost 6 bases, and 15 bases lay between the germline ends. The CDR3 is 13 amino acids. Germline assignment: CDR1 SGHRS and CDR2 YFSETQ. CDR3 nucleotides: TGCGCCAGCACTCCGGGGGGCCAGGATGGCTACACCTTC. Its protein product is CASTPGGQDGYTF. Looking up the rest from reference TRBV5-1 and TRBJ1-2 gives the full variable domain: KAGVTQTPRYLIKTRGQQVTLSCSPISGHRSVSWYQQTPGQGLQFLFEYFSETQRNKGNFPGRFSGRQFSNSRSEMNVSTLELGDSALYLCASTPGGQDGYTFGSGTRLTVV.

This clone was recorded many times. Other nucleotide sequences from this sample produce the same CDR3. The chain links TRBV4-1 to TRBJ2-5, with 7 bases identical to TRBD1. The CDR3 covers 18 residues. The germline V gene has CDR1 MGHRA and CDR2 YSYEKL. V was clipped by 3 bases and J by 1 base; unmatched bases: 14. CDR3 loop: CASSHPLDGTATQETQYF. The CDR3 region has the DNA TGCGCCAGCAGCCATCCCTTGGACGGGACAGCGACCCAAGAGACCCAGTACTTC.

The J gene is TRBJ2-7, the V gene TRBV2; tentatively, D is TRBD2 (6 bases). The V end lost 4 bases, the J end lost 2 bases, and 15 bases lay between the germline ends. Germline assignment: CDR1 SNHLY and CDR2 FYNNEI. The CDR3 has 15 residues. The CDR3 sequence: CASSGGTRPPYEQYF. CDR3 coding DNA: TGTGCCAGCAGTGGGGGGACTCGACCCCCCTACGAGCAGTACTTC.

The chain combines TRBV28 with TRBJ2-2, with TRBD2 matching 12 bases. Germline V gene sequence: CDR1 MDHEN, CDR2 SYDVKM. With V trimmed by 1 base and J by 8 bases, 8 bases remained unmatched. The CDR3 consists of 17 residues. The CDR3, as DNA: TGTGCCAGCAGTTTATCCGTGACTAGCGGGAGATCTGGGGAGCTGTTTTTT. Translating gives CASSLSVTSGRSGELFF.

This clone has more than one count but fewer than ten. The V and J genes are TRBV24-1 and TRBJ2-1; 8 bases agree with TRBD2. V was pared by 4 bases and J by 6 bases, with 10 bases of the junction left unmatched. CDR3 length equals 16 residues. The germline V gene has CDR1 KGHDR and CDR2 SFDVKD. The CDR3 coding sequence is TGTGCCACCAGTGACTTTTCAGCGGGGGACCGCAATGAGCAGTTCTTC. Its translation: CATSDFSAGDRNEQFF.

This clone showed up many times. This chain links TRBV2 with TRBJ2-3; the D is unclear. Germline lookup yields CDR1 SNHLY and CDR2 FYNNEI. The V and J ends lost 3 bases and 4 bases respectively, with 8 bases between them. The CDR3 is 13 amino acids. Here the CDR3 DNA reads TGTGCCAGCAGTGAGCAGGTTGCAGATACGCAGTATTTT. Amino acid sequence: CASSEQVADTQYF.

The sample holds many counts of this clone. The chain links TRBV11-2 to TRBJ2-2; D gene unclear. The length of the CDR3 is 13 residues. Trimming pared 5 bases from V and 4 bases from J, leaving 8 bases between. Germline CDR1 reads SGHAT; CDR2 reads FQNNGV. Here the CDR3 DNA reads TGTGCCAGCAGCCATGGGTCCACCGGGGAGCTGTTTTTT. Residues: CASSHGSTGELFF.

Many counts were recorded for this clone. In the same sample, other DNA sequences code for this CDR3. This chain uses TRBV25-1 with TRBJ2-7; weak D call: TRBD1 (5 bases). CDR1 and CDR2 (germline): MGHDK, SYGVNS. The CDR3 covers 14 residues. With 3 bases removed from V and 2 bases from J, the gap between germline ends came to 11 bases. CDR3 in DNA: TGTGCCAGCAGTGACTGGGGCCAGGCCTACGAGCAGTACTTC. Translation gives CASSDWGQAYEQYF.

This clone was observed a few times. A much larger clone differs from this one at a single base, so this may be a read error. The J gene is TRBJ1-2, the V gene TRBV6-1; tentative D call: TRBD1 (5 bases). The V end was cut by 4 bases, the J end by 4 bases, with 16 bases between. This CDR3 comprises 15 residues. Germline CDR1 is MNHNS and CDR2 is SASEGT. As DNA, the CDR3 is TGTGCCAGCAGTGGAGCGCCTGGGGCGTGCTATGGCTACACCTTC. It specifies CASSGAPGACYGYTF.

This clone was found many times. The chain carries TRBV9 and TRBJ2-1, with D possibly TRBD2 on 7 matching bases. The CDR3 is 17 amino acids. The V end was cut by 5 bases, the J end by 0 bases, with 18 bases between. Germline CDR1 is SGDLS and CDR2 is YYNGEE. This CDR3 reads CASSRKGGDFSYNEQFF. CDR3 DNA: TGTGCCAGCAGTCGGAAGGGGGGGGACTTCTCCTACAATGAGCAGTTCTTC.

The chain uses TRBV4-3 and TRBJ2-3; 12 nucleotides match TRBD2. The CDR3 sequence is 20 residues long. The ends lost 2 bases at V and 4 bases at J; junction bases unmatched: 16. CDR1 LGHNA and CDR2 YSLEER come from the germline V gene. The CDR3 sequence: CASSQSWLETSGSSADTQYF. CDR3 nucleotides: TGCGCCAGCAGCCAATCATGGCTGGAGACTAGCGGGAGTAGTGCAGATACGCAGTATTTT.

This clone was observed many times. This rearrangement joins TRBV10-1 to TRBJ2-7; 14 bases agree with TRBD2. This CDR3 is 15 amino acids long. Germline assignment: CDR1 WNHNN and CDR2 SYGVQD (reference sequence). With V trimmed by 6 bases and J by 3 bases, 4 bases remained unmatched. CDR3 loop: CASRRGLAGVYEQYV. CDR3 nucleotides: TGCGCCAGCAGACGGGGACTAGCGGGAGTCTACGAGCAGTACGTC.

This clone appeared many times. The chain has TRBV14 and TRBJ1-6; unclear D gene. This CDR3 spans 14 amino acids. CDR1 is SGHDN and CDR2 is FVKESK in the germline V gene. Trimming shortened V by 5 bases and J by 9 bases, and 14 bases separated the two germline ends. CDR3 nucleotides: TGTGCCAGCAGCACATCGGTAGAACCTTCACCCCTCCACTTT. As protein: CASSTSVEPSPLHF.

This clone was observed many times. This chain joins TRBV20-1 and TRBJ1-2, with 11 bases fitting TRBD1. Trimming removed 5 bases from V and 6 bases from J; junction bases left unmatched: 5. This CDR3 contains 13 residues. Per the germline V gene, CDR1 is DFQATT and CDR2 is SNEGSKA (reference sequence). CDR3 DNA sequence: TGCAGTGCTCGGACAGGGGGCGACCATGGCTACACCTTC. This encodes CSARTGGDHGYTF.